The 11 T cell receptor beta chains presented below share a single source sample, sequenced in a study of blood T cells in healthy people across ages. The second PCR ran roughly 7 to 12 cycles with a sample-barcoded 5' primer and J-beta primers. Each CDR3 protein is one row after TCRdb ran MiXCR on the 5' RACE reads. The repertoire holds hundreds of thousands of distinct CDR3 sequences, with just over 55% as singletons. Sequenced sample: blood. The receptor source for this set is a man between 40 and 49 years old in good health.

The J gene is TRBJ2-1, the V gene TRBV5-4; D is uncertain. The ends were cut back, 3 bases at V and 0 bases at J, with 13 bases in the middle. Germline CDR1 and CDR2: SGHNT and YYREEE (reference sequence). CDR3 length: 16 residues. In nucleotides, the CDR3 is TGTGCCAGCAGCTCAGTCTTTTCGAGCTCCTACAATGAGCAGTTCTTC. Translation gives CASSSVFSSSYNEQFF.

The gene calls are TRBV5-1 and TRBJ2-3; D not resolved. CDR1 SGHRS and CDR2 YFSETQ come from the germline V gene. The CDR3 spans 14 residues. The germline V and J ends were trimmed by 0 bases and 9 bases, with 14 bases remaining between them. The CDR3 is CASSLGEPEGTQYF. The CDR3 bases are TGCGCCAGCAGCTTGGGGGAACCCGAAGGGACGCAGTATTTT.

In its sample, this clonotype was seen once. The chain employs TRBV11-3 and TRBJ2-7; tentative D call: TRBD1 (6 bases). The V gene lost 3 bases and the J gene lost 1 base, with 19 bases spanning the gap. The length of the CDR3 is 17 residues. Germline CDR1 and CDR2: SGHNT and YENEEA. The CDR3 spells CASSLGTLGERSYEQYF. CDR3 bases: TGTGCCAGCAGCTTGGGGACACTGGGGGAGAGGTCCTACGAGCAGTACTTC. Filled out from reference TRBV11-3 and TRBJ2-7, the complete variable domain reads EAGVVQSPRYKIIEKKQPVAFWCNPISGHNTLYWYLQNLGQGPELLIRYENEEAVDDSQLPKDRFSAERLKGVDSTLKIQPAELGDSAVYLCASSLGTLGERSYEQYFGPGTRLTVT.

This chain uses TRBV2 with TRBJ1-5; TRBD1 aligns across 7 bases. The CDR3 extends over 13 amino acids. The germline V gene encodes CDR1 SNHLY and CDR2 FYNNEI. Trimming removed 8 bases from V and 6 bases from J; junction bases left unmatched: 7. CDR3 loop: CASLQGTGQPQHF. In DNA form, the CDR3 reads TGTGCCAGCCTACAGGGGACTGGTCAGCCCCAGCATTTT. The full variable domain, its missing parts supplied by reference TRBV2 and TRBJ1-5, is EPEVTQTPSHQVTQMGQEVILRCVPISNHLYFYWYRQILGQKVEFLVSFYNNEISEKSEIFDDQFSVERPDGSNFTLKIRSTKLEDSAMYFCASLQGTGQPQHFGDGTRLSIL.

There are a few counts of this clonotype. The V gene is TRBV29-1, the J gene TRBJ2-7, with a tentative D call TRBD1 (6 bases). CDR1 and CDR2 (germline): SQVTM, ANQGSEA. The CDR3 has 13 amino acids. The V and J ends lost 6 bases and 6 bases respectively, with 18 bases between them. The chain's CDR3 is CSVELGGAGEQYF. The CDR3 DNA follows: TGCAGCGTCGAACTAGGGGGTGCTGGCGAGCAGTACTTC.

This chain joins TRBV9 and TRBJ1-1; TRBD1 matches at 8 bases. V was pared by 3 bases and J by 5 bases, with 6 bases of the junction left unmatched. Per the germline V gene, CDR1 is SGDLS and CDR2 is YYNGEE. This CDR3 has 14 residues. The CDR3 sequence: CASSDTGGRTEAFF. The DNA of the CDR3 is TGTGCCAGCAGCGACACAGGGGGGAGAACTGAAGCTTTCTTT.

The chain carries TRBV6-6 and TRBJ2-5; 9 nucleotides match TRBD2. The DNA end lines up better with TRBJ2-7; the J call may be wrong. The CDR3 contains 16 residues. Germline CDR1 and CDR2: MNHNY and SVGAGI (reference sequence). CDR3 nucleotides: TGTGCCAGCAGTACCCTGCCGACTAGCGGTACCTACGAGCAGTACTTC. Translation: CASSTLPTSGTYEQYF.

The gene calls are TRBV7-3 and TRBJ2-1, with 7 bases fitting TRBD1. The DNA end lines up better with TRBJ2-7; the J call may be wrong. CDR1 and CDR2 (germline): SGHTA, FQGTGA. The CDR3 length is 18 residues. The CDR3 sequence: CASSLRSPGTAVGNEQYF. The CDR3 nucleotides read TGTGCCAGCAGCTTAAGGTCCCCGGGGACAGCTGTGGGCAATGAGCAGTACTTC.

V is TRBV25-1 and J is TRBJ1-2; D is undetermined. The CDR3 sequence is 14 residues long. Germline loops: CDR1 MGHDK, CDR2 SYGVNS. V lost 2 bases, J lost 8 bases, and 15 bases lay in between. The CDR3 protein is CASSESLREAGYTF. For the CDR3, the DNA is TGTGCCAGCAGTGAAAGCCTAAGAGAGGCGGGCTACACCTTC.

CDR3 sequence: CSVIVNERFRGQYF. Here the CDR3 DNA reads TGCAGCGTGATAGTTAATGAGAGGTTTCGGGGGCAGTACTTC. The chain joins TRBV29-1 to TRBJ2-7; D might be TRBD2 (5 bases). The ends were cut back, 6 bases at V and 9 bases at J, with 24 bases in the middle. Germline V gives CDR1 SQVTM, CDR2 ANQGSEA. CDR3 length: 14 residues.

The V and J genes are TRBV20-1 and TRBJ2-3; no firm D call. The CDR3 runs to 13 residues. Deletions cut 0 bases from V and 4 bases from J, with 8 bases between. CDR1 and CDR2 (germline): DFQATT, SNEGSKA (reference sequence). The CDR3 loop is CSARDFAADTQYF. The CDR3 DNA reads TGCAGTGCTAGAGATTTTGCGGCAGATACGCAGTATTTT.